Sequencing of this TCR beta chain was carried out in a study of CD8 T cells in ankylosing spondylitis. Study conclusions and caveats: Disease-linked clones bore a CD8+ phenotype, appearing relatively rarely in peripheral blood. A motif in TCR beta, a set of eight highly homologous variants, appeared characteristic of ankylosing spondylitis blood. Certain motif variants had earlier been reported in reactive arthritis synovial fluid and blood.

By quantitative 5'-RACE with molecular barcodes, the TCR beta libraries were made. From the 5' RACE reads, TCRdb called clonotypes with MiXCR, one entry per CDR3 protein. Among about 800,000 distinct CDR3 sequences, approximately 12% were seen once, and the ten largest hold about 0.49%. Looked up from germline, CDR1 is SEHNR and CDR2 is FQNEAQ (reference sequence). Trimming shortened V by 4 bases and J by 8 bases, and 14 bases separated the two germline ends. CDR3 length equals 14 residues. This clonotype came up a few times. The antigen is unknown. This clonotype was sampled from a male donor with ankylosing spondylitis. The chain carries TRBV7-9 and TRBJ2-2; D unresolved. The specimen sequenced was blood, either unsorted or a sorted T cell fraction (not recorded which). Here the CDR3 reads CASSSDFKAGELFF. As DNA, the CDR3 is TGTGCCAGCAGCTCAGACTTCAAAGCGGGGGAGCTGTTTTTT.